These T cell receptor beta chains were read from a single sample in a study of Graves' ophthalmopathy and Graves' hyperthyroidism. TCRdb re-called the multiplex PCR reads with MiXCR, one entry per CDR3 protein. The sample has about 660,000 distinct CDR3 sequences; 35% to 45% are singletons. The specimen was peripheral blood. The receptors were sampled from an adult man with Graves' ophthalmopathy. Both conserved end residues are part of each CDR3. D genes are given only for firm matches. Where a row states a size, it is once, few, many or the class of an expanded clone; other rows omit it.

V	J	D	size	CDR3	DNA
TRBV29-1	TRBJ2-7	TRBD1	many	CSVAGGDRDFYEQYF	TGCAGCGTTGCAGGCGGCGACAGGGATTTTTACGAGCAGTACTTC
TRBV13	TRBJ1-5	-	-	CASSRQFEGTSNQPQHF	TGTGCCAGCAGCCGCCAGTTTGAGGGCACTAGCAATCAGCCCCAGCATTTT
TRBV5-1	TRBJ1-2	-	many	CASSLTGQQVYGYTF	TGCGCCAGCAGCTTAACAGGACAACAAGTCTATGGCTACACCTTC
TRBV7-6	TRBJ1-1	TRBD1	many	CASSYRPRTGLTNTEAFF	TGTGCCAGCAGCTACCGCCCCCGGACAGGGCTGACGAACACTGAAGCTTTCTTT
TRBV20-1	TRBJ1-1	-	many	CSATRDGYTEAFF	TGCAGTGCCACCCGGGACGGATACACTGAAGCTTTCTTT
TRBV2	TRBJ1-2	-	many	CASTPRSLYGYTF	TGTGCCAGCACCCCCAGAAGCCTCTATGGCTACACCTTC
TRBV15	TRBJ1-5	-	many	CATQKGDGQNQPQHF	TGTGCCACCCAGAAGGGGGACGGACAAAATCAGCCCCAGCATTTT
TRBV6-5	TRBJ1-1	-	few	CASSNQRGRTEAFF	TGTGCCAGCAGTAATCAACGGGGGAGAACTGAAGCTTTCTTT
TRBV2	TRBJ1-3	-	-	CASSGRGSGNTIYF	TGTGCCAGCAGTGGGAGGGGCTCTGGAAACACCATATATTTT
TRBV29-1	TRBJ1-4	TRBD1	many	CSVVTGQGFEKLFF	TGCAGCGTTGTAACGGGACAGGGATTTGAAAAACTGTTTTTT
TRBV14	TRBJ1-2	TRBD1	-	CASSYRDRFGGYTF	TGTGCCAGCAGCTACCGGGACAGGTTCGGAGGCTACACCTTC
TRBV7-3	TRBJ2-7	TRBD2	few	CASSPSGGAGYEQYF	TGTGCCAGCAGCCCTAGCGGGGGGGCCGGCTACGAGCAGTACTTC
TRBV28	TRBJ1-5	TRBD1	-	CASSFPGQGASNQPQHF	TGTGCCAGCAGTTTTCCGGGACAGGGGGCTTCCAATCAGCCCCAGCATTTT
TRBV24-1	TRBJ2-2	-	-	CATSEWGGTPGELFF	TGTGCCACCAGTGAATGGGGCGGGACCCCCGGGGAGCTGTTTTTT
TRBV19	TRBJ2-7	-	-	CASSFLAPAGRLVYEQYF	TGTGCCAGTAGCTTCCTAGCCCCAGCGGGCAGGTTGGTGTACGAGCAGTACTTC
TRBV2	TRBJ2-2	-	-	CASSGTGPITGELLF	TGTGCCAGCAGTGGGACGGGACCAATCACCGGGGAGCTGCTTTTT
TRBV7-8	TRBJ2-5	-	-	CASSEGPRGTQYF	TGTGCCAGCAGTGAGGGCCCCCGCGGGACCCAGTACTTC
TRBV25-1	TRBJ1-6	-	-	CAWSHSSSYNSPLHF	TGTGCCTGGAGTCACAGCAGCTCCTATAATTCACCCCTCCACTTT
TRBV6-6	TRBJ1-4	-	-	CASSYRVPNEKLFF	TGTGCCAGCAGTTACAGGGTACCTAATGAAAAACTGTTTTTT
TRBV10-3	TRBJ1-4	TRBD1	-	CATEGQDREKLFF	TGTGCCACCGAAGGACAGGACCGTGAAAAACTGTTTTTT